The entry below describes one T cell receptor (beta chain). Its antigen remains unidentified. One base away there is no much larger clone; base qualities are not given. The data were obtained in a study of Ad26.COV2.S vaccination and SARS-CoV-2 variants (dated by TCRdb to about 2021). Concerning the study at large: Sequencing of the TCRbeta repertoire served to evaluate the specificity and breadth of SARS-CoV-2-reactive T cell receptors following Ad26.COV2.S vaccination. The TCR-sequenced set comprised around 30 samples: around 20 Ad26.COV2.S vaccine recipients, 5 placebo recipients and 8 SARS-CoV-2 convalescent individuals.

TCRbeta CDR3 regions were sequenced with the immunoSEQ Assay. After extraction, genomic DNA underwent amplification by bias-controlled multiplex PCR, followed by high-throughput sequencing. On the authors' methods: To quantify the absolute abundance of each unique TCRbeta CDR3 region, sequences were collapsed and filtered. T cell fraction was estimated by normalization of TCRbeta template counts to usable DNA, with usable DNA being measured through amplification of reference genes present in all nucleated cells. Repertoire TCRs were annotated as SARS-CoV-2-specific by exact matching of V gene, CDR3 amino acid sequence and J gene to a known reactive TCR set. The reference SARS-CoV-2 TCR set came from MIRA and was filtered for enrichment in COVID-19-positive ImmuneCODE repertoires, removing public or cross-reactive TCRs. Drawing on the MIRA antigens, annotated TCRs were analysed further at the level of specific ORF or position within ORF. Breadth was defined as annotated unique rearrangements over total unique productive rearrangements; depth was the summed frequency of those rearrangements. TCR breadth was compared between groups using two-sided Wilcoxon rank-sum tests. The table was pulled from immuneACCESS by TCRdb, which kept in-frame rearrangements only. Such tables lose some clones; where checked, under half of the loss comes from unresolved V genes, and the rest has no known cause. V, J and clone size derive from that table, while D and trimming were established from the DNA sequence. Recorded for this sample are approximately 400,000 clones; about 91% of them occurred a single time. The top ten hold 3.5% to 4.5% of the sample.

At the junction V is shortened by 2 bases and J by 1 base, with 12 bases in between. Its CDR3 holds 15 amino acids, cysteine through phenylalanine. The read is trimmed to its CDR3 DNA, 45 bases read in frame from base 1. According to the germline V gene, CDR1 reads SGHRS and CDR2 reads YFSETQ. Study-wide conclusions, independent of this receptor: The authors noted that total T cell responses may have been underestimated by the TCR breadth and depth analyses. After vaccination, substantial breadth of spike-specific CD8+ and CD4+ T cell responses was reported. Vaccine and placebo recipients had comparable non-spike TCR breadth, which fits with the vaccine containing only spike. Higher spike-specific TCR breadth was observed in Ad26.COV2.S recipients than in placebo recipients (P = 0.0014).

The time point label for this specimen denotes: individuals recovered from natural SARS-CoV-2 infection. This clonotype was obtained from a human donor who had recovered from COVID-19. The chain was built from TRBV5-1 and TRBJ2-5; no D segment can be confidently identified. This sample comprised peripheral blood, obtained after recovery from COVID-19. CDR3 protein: CASSFAGRIQETQYF. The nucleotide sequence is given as TGCGCCAGCAGCTTTGCTGGCAGGATCCAAGAGACCCAGTACTTC.